These 24 T cell receptor beta chains were all obtained from the same sample, sequenced in a study of cytomegalovirus exposure and HLA in healthy donors. Profiled with immunoSEQ multiplex PCR; TCRdb holds only in-frame clones, not every one. Seen here are about 150,000 clones, about 88% observed once, and the top ten hold about a fifth. The sample taken for sequencing was PBMCs. These receptors originate from a man between 18 and 35 years old in good health and CMV-seropositive.

This chain joins TRBV19 and TRBJ2-1; 9 nucleotides line up with TRBD1. V gave up 5 bases and J gave up 7 bases; unmatched junction bases: 12. In germline, CDR1 is LNHDA, CDR2 SQIVND (reference sequence). The CDR3 contains 16 residues. CDR3 protein: CASSGVGQGRGNEQFF. CDR3 bases: TGTGCCAGTAGTGGAGTGGGACAGGGCAGGGGGAATGAGCAGTTCTTC.

The chain recombines TRBV4-1 with TRBJ2-1, with a possible D match to TRBD2 (5 bases). Germline V gene lookup returns CDR1 MGHRA and CDR2 YSYEKL. The ends were cut back, 1 base at V and 5 bases at J, with 24 bases in the middle. This CDR3 has 19 residues. The CDR3 DNA reads as TGCGCCAGCAGCCAAGCTCCCATCCGGGGAACGTACGGCGACAATGAGCAGTTCTTC. This translates into CASSQAPIRGTYGDNEQFF.

The chain links TRBV7-2 to TRBJ2-7, with TRBD2 identical over 10 bases. Unmatched junction bases numbered 5, after V lost 2 bases and J lost 1 base. Germline V gene sequence: CDR1 SGHTA, CDR2 FQGNSA. This CDR3 has 16 amino acids. CDR3 coding DNA: TGTGCCAGCAGCTTACGGGGAGCGGGAGGGTCCTACGAGCAGTACTTC. Translated, it gives CASSLRGAGGSYEQYF.

V is TRBV21-1 and J is TRBJ2-1; the listed D gene, TRBD2, was not tested against the DNA. TRBV21-1 is deemed a pseudogene. The CDR3 covers 15 residues. The CDR3, as DNA: TGTGCCAGCAGCAAACGGGGGGGGAAGAAGAATGAGCAGTTCTTC. Its translation is CASSKRGGKKNEQFF.

The gene calls are TRBV7-8 and TRBJ2-7; D possibly corresponds to TRBD1 (5 bases). There are 14 residues in the CDR3. V dropped 5 bases and J dropped 3 bases, with 14 bases sitting between them. The germline V gene has CDR1 SGHVS and CDR2 FQNEAQ. The CDR3 DNA reads as TGTGCCAGCAGCCCTTTTTTGGGGCGCTACGAGCAGTACTTC. It translates to CASSPFLGRYEQYF.

The chain combines TRBV18 with TRBJ1-3; D possibly corresponds to TRBD1 (5 bases). V was clipped by 5 bases and J by 2 bases, with 10 bases between them. The germline CDR1 and CDR2 sequences are KGHSH and LQKENI. CDR3 length: 14 residues. CDR3 DNA sequence: TGTGCCAGCTCAGGCGGGGGGACTGGAAACACCATATATTTT. As protein: CASSGGGTGNTIYF.

The chain is built from TRBV11-3 and TRBJ2-3; TRBD1 aligns across 9 bases. V shed 4 bases and J 6 bases; nucleotides not matched to a gene: 5. Germline V lookup: CDR1 SGHNT, CDR2 YENEEA. This CDR3 region has 14 residues. CDR3 DNA sequence: TGTGCCAGCAGCTCGGGACAGGGTCACGATACGCAGTATTTT. Protein sequence: CASSSGQGHDTQYF. The entire variable domain, with the rest obtained from reference TRBV11-3 and TRBJ2-3, is as follows: EAGVVQSPRYKIIEKKQPVAFWCNPISGHNTLYWYLQNLGQGPELLIRYENEEAVDDSQLPKDRFSAERLKGVDSTLKIQPAELGDSAVYLCASSSGQGHDTQYFGPGTRLTVL.

The V and J genes are TRBV7-9 and TRBJ1-1, with D perhaps matching TRBD1 (6 bases). Germline CDR1 is SEHNR and CDR2 is FQNEAQ (reference sequence). This CDR3 has 11 residues. V lost 1 base and J 10 bases, leaving 7 bases between the germline ends. In DNA form, the CDR3 reads TGTGCCAGCAGCTTAGGAGGGGGAGCTTTCTTT. Protein product: CASSLGGGAFF. Looking up the rest from reference TRBV7-9 and TRBJ1-1 gives the full variable domain: DTGVSQNPRHKITKRGQNVTFRCDPISEHNRLYWYRQTLGQGPEFLTYFQNEAQLEKSRLLSDRFSAERPKGSFSTLEIQRTEQGDSAMYLCASSLGGGAFFGQGTRLTVV.

The J gene is TRBJ2-1, the V gene TRBV4-3, with 9 bases fitting TRBD2. The CDR3 is 15 amino acids. J was trimmed by 4 bases and V by 0 bases; bases with no gene match: 1. CDR1 and CDR2 from the germline V gene are LGHNA and YSLEER. CDR3 in DNA: TGCGCCAGCAGCCAAGAGGCGGGAGGGTACAATGAGCAGTTCTTC. Its translation: CASSQEAGGYNEQFF.

This clone was counted only a few times. The genes are TRBV29-1 and TRBJ1-1; no clear D. Trimming removed 6 bases at V and 6 bases at J, with 11 bases between. Per germline, CDR1 SQVTM and CDR2 ANQGSEA. The CDR3 contains 11 residues. The CDR3, as DNA: TGCAGCGTCGCTACGAGCGCTGAAGCTTTCTTT. It is translated as CSVATSAEAFF.

The chain has TRBV6-5 and TRBJ2-7, with TRBD1 identical over 7 bases. The CDR3 loop spans 13 amino acids. Germline lookup yields CDR1 MNHEY and CDR2 SVGAGI. V trimming: 5 bases; J trimming: 6 bases; junction bases outside the gene matches: 7. DNA for the CDR3: TGTGCCAGCAGTCCAGACAGGGCGGGCGAGCAGTACTTC. Protein: CASSPDRAGEQYF.

The J gene is TRBJ1-3, the V gene TRBV7-9; no clear D gene. Trimming took 2 bases from V and 0 from J, leaving 8 bases between them. The V gene's germline CDR1 is SEHNR and CDR2 FQNEAQ (reference sequence). The CDR3 spans 15 residues. CDR3 in amino acids: CASSLNIPSGNTIYF. The CDR3 DNA reads as TGTGCCAGCAGCTTAAACATCCCCTCTGGAAACACCATATATTTT. Based on the CDR3 plus reference TRBV7-9 and TRBJ1-3, the full variable domain is DTGVSQNPRHKITKRGQNVTFRCDPISEHNRLYWYRQTLGQGPEFLTYFQNEAQLEKSRLLSDRFSAERPKGSFSTLEIQRTEQGDSAMYLCASSLNIPSGNTIYFGEGSWLTVV.

The CDR3 reads CASSYSGQGDTGELFF. The CDR3 DNA reads TGTGCCAGCAGTTACTCGGGACAGGGTGACACCGGGGAGCTGTTTTTT. The chain couples TRBV6-5 to TRBJ2-2; 9 bases line up with TRBD1. CDR3 length equals 16 residues. Germline assignment: CDR1 MNHEY and CDR2 SVGAGI. V dropped 0 bases and J dropped 3; count of bases not matched to a gene: 2.

The genes are TRBV7-9 and TRBJ1-2, with D perhaps TRBD1 (5 bases). V lost 5 bases and J lost 1, with 20 bases in between. Germline V gene lookup returns CDR1 SEHNR and CDR2 FQNEAQ (reference sequence). This CDR3 has 17 residues. The CDR3 region has the DNA TGTGCCAGCAGCCCAGGCGGGGGATCGGGCCTTAACTATGGCTACACCTTC. Its translation: CASSPGGGSGLNYGYTF.

This clone was seen just once. V usage is TRBV29-1 and J usage is TRBJ2-2; the match to TRBD2 covers 9 bases. V was pared by 6 bases and J by 4 bases, with 15 bases of the junction left unmatched. Germline CDR1 is SQVTM and CDR2 is ANQGSEA. The CDR3 covers 17 residues. For the CDR3, the DNA is TGCAGCGTCTCTCTGGTAGCGGGAGAGGGGGTCACCGGGGAGCTGTTTTTT. Protein sequence: CSVSLVAGEGVTGELFF.

The CDR3 DNA is TGTGCCAGTAGTACACAGACAGGGGCGGGAAAACTGTTTTTT. Its translation: CASSTQTGAGKLFF. The chain couples TRBV19 to TRBJ1-4; 8 bases are a match to TRBD1. The germline CDR1 and CDR2 sequences are LNHDA and SQIVND (reference sequence). Unmatched junction bases numbered 8, after V lost 4 bases and J lost 10 bases. The CDR3 contains 14 residues.

This clone turned up a few times. The rearrangement links TRBV6-5 to TRBJ1-2, with D possibly matching TRBD1 (6 bases). Trimming removed 6 bases at V and 4 bases at J, with 12 bases between. CDR1 is MNHEY and CDR2 is SVGAGI in the germline V gene. CDR3 length: 13 amino acids. In DNA, the CDR3 is TGTGCCAGCAGGTCCAGGGGAACCTATGGCTACACCTTC. This codes for CASRSRGTYGYTF.

This chain's CDR3 is CASSMTGTSGVNEQFF. For the CDR3, the DNA is TGTGCCAGTAGTATGACCGGGACTAGCGGAGTCAATGAGCAGTTCTTC. The chain uses TRBV19 and TRBJ2-1; 11 nucleotides line up with TRBD2. The CDR3 runs 16 residues. J lost 6 bases, V lost 3 bases, and 7 bases had no gene match. Germline CDR1 is LNHDA and CDR2 is SQIVND (reference sequence).

V usage is TRBV19 and J usage is TRBJ1-5; TRBD1 matches 7 bases. The germline gives CDR1 LNHDA, CDR2 SQIVND (reference sequence). The length of the CDR3 is 14 residues. Trimming cost V 4 bases and J 3 bases; bases outside gene matches: 3. For the CDR3, the DNA is TGTGCCAGTAGTACGGACAGGAACAATCAGCCCCAGCATTTT. Its protein is CASSTDRNNQPQHF.

This clone was observed a handful of times. The chain links TRBV5-4 to TRBJ1-5, with TRBD1 matching over 7 bases. This CDR3 has 14 amino acids. The V gene end was trimmed by 4 bases and the J gene end by 1 base; junction bases not matched to a gene: 2. CDR1 and CDR2 from the germline V gene are SGHNT and YYREEE (reference sequence). For the CDR3, the DNA is TGTGCCAGCAGCGTGACAGGGAGCAATCAGCCCCAGCATTTT. Translation gives CASSVTGSNQPQHF. Full variable domain (outside the CDR3, taken from reference TRBV5-4 and TRBJ1-5): ETGVTQSPTHLIKTRGQQVTLRCSSQSGHNTVSWYQQALGQGPQFIFQYYREEENGRGNFPPRFSGLQFPNYSSELNVNALELDDSALYLCASSVTGSNQPQHFGDGTRLSIL.

The chain links TRBV5-1 to TRBJ2-7; 13 bases map to TRBD2. CDR1 and CDR2 from the germline V gene are SGHRS and YFSETQ. The CDR3 has 14 amino acids. Trimming took 3 bases from V and 6 from J; bases not matched to a gene: 3. CDR3 nucleotides: TGCGCCAGCAGCTCACGACTAGCGGGGGGCGAGCAGTACTTC. Protein: CASSSRLAGGEQYF.

The chain combines TRBV7-9 with TRBJ2-5; 7 bases match TRBD2. Germline trimming cut 5 bases from V and 4 bases from J; bases unmatched to any gene: 10. The CDR3 extends over 15 amino acids. Looked up from germline, CDR1 is SEHNR and CDR2 is FQNEAQ (reference sequence). The CDR3 DNA sequence: TGTGCCAGCAGCGATGGTGGACTAGTAGGAGAGACCCAGTACTTC. Its translation is CASSDGGLVGETQYF.

This chain connects TRBV19 to TRBJ1-2, with D perhaps TRBD1 (6 bases). Germline CDR1 is LNHDA and CDR2 is SQIVND (reference sequence). The CDR3 totals 13 residues. The V end lost 2 bases, the J end lost 4 bases, and 8 bases lay between the germline ends. In nucleotides, the CDR3 is TGTGCCAGTAGTATACAGGGGATCTATGGCTACACCTTC. It encodes CASSIQGIYGYTF.

The chain uses TRBV5-4 and TRBJ2-7, with 9 bases identical to TRBD1. Germline CDR1 reads SGHNT; CDR2 reads YYREEE (reference sequence). The V segment lost 0 bases and the J segment 7 bases; nucleotides outside the gene matches: 5. The CDR3 has 14 residues. CDR3 residues: CASSLVQGAREQYF. In DNA form, the CDR3 reads TGTGCCAGCAGCTTGGTACAGGGGGCGAGGGAGCAGTACTTC.